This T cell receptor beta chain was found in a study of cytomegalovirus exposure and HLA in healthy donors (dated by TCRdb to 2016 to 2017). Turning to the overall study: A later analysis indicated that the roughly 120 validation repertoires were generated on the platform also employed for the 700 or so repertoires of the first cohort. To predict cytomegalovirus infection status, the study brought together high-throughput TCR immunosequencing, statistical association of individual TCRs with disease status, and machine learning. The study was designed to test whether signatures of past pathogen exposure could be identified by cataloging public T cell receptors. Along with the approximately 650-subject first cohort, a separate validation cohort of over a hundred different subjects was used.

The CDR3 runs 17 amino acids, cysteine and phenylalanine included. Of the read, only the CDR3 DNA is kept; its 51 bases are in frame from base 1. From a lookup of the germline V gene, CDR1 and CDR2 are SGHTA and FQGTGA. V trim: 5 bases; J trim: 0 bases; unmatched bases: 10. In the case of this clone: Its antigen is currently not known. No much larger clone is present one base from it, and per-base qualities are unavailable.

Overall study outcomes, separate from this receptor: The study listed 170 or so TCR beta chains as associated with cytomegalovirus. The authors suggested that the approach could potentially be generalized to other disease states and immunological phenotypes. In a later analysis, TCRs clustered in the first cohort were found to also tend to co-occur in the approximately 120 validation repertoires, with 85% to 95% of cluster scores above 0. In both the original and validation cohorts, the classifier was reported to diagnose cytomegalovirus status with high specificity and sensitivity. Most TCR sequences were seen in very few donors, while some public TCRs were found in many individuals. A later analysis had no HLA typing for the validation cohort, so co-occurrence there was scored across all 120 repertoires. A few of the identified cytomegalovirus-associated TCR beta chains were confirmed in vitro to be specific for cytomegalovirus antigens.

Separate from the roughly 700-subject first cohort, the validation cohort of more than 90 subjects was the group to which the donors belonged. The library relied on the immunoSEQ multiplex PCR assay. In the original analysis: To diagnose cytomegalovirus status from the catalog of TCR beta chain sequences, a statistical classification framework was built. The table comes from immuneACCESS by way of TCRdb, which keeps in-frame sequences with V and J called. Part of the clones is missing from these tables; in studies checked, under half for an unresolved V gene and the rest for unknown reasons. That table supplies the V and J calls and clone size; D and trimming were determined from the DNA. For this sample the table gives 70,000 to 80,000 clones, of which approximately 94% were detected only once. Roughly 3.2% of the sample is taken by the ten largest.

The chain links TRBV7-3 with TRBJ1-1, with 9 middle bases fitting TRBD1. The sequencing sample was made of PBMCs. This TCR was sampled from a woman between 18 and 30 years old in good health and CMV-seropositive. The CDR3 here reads CASSPGQGDEMNTEAFF. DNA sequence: TGTGCCAGCAGCCCGGGACAGGGAGATGAAATGAACACTGAAGCTTTCTTT.